Below are 8 T cell receptor beta chains sequenced from a single sample in a study of regulatory T cells in long-lasting Graves disease. Assembly of TCR beta libraries relied on iRepertoire HTBI primers together with Arm-PCR of CDR3 regions. TCRdb redid the calling of the multiplex PCR reads with MiXCR, one entry per CDR3 protein. The sample includes around 340,000 distinct CDR3 sequences, roughly a fifth seen only once; the top ten take around 30%. This sample's time point: persistent/refractory GD, antithyroid drugs over 5 years with positive TRAb. Following extraction of RNA from PBMCs, that RNA was used to make the TCR library. The sample in question was peripheral blood mononuclear cells (PBMCs), obtained when the disease was refractory, from a patient treated with antithyroid drugs. These receptors were obtained from a female donor with Graves disease.

This clonotype showed up many times. The V gene is TRBV12-3 or TRBV12-4, the J gene TRBJ1-3; the D gene is possibly TRBD1 (5 bases). The germline V and J ends were trimmed by 7 bases and 0 bases, with 10 bases remaining between them. The CDR3 is made up of 14 amino acids. As DNA, the CDR3 is TGTGCCAGCATCCGGGGGAGCTCTGGAAACACCATATATTTT. It yields the protein CASIRGSSGNTIYF.

The chain recombines TRBV4-1 with TRBJ1-5, with D possibly TRBD1 on 5 matching bases. Trimming removed 2 bases at V and 4 bases at J, with 18 bases between. Germline CDR1 MGHRA, CDR2 YSYEKL. The CDR3 consists of 17 residues. CDR3 region: CASSQYGTGWGNQPQHF. Written as DNA, the CDR3 is TGCGCCAGCAGCCAATACGGGACCGGATGGGGGAATCAGCCCCAGCATTTT.

This clonotype occurred a few times. The chain couples TRBV11-2 to TRBJ2-1, with 9 bases matching TRBD2. Germline V lookup: CDR1 SGHAT, CDR2 FQNNGV. This CDR3 is 18 amino acids long. Trimming at V came to 0 bases and at J to 1 base, leaving 7 bases not matched to a gene. The chain's CDR3 is CASSLDRRLAGSYNEQFF. CDR3 DNA sequence: TGTGCCAGCAGCTTAGATCGTAGGCTAGCGGGGTCCTACAATGAGCAGTTCTTC.

This clonotype was seen more than once but under ten times. The rearrangement uses TRBV5-6 and TRBJ1-1; TRBD1 might be the D (5 bases). CDR3 length: 15 amino acids. V dropped 1 base and J dropped 6 bases, with 16 bases sitting between them. The germline V gene has CDR1 SGHDT and CDR2 YYEEEE. CDR3 loop: CASSLFGTPWAEAFF. CDR3 DNA sequence: TGTGCCAGCAGCTTGTTTGGGACTCCCTGGGCTGAAGCTTTCTTT.

CDR3 DNA sequence: TGTGCTAGTGGTTTGCTCCCTACCGGGGCGGATCCCGGGGAGCTGTTTTTT. This sequence encodes CASGLLPTGADPGELFF. The genes are TRBV12-5 and TRBJ2-2, with D perhaps matching TRBD1 or TRBD2 (5 bases each). Looked up from germline, CDR1 is LGHNT and CDR2 is FRNRAP. The CDR3 has 17 amino acids. Trimming removed 2 bases at V and 6 bases at J, with 19 bases between.

The chain uses TRBV30 and TRBJ1-5; D gene uncertain. The CDR3 has 13 amino acids. V was clipped by 0 bases and J by 4 bases, with 7 bases between them. Germline CDR1 GTSNPN, CDR2 SVGIG (reference sequence). The CDR3 region is CAWSVQRNQPQHF. In nucleotides, the CDR3 is TGTGCCTGGAGTGTACAGCGTAATCAGCCCCAGCATTTT.

This clonotype was detected only a few times. The rearrangement uses TRBV29-1 and TRBJ2-2; tentatively, D is TRBD1 (6 bases). V was clipped by 5 bases and J by 5 bases, with 12 bases between them. The CDR3 consists of 13 residues. Germline-derived CDR1 and CDR2 are SQVTM and ANQGSEA. The CDR3 DNA reads as TGCAGCGTTTCCGTGACAGGTACCGGGGAGCTGTTTTTT. Protein: CSVSVTGTGELFF.

In this sample, this clonotype turned up many times. The rearrangement joins TRBV5-6 to TRBJ2-7; TRBD1 might be the D (6 bases). Deletions cut 4 bases from V and 4 bases from J, with 15 bases between. This CDR3 contains 14 residues. The germline V gene has CDR1 SGHDT and CDR2 YYEEEE. The CDR3 region is CASSRPGHQYEQYF. The CDR3 DNA sequence: TGTGCCAGCAGCCGACCGGGACACCAATACGAGCAGTACTTC.